These T cell receptor beta chains were read from a single sample in a study of CD8+CD57+ T cells in acquired aplastic anemia. TCRdb re-called the reads through MiXCR, storing one row per CDR3 protein. Seen here are about 420,000 distinct CDR3 sequences, about two thirds observed once, and the top ten hold 3.5% to 4.5%. The sample comprised sorted CD4+, CD8+, or CD8+CD57+ T cells (not recorded which) from PBMCs. All receptors derive from a human donor in good health, serving as a control. The CDR3 runs from the conserved cysteine through the conserved F or W. D genes are given only for firm matches. Expanded clones get a size class; other rows say once, few or many, or leave the size out.

clone_size	j_call	d_call	v_call	cdr3_nt	cdr3_aa
-	TRBJ2-5	-	TRBV7-9	TGTGCCAGCAGCTTTACCGGGGACCAAGAGACCCAGTACTTC	CASSFTGDQETQYF
-	TRBJ1-3	-	TRBV7-9	TGTGCCAGCAGTCCCCCGGCTGGGAACAGCATATATTTT	CASSPPAGNSIYF
-	TRBJ1-6	TRBD1	TRBV6-4	TGTGCCAGCAGTTGTGGAGGACAGGGTAATTCACCCCTCCACTTT	CASSCGGQGNSPLHF
many	TRBJ2-1	TRBD2	TRBV19	TGTGCCAGTAGTACGAGCGGGGGGGTCTACAATGAGCAGTTCTTC	CASSTSGGVYNEQFF
-	TRBJ1-6	-	TRBV19	TGTGCCAGCAGCTCGGGTGCAAATAATTCACCCCTCCACTTT	CASSSGANNSPLHF
few	TRBJ2-5	-	TRBV2	TGTGCCAGCAGCCCCGCAGGGGCCGAGACCCAGTACTTC	CASSPAGAETQYF
-	TRBJ1-1	-	TRBV7-9	TGTGCCAGCAGCCTCATCGGGGCAACAGATGCTCAGTTT	CASSLIGATDAQF
few	TRBJ2-7	TRBD1	TRBV7-2	TGCGCCAGCAGCCAAGGAGCAGGGGGCGCGGGGTACGAGCAGTACTTC	CASSQGAGGAGYEQYF
many	TRBJ1-2	TRBD1	TRBV29-1	TGCAGCGTTGTCCGGGACAGCACCTATGGCTACACCTTC	CSVVRDSTYGYTF
few	TRBJ1-6	-	TRBV7-2	TGTGCCAGCAGCCGCGAAGATAATTCACCCCTCCACTTT	CASSREDNSPLHF
-	TRBJ1-1	-	TRBV7-2	TGTGCCAGCAGCTTAGCGGGGGGGAGCTCTGGGGCCAACTTT	CASSLAGGSSGANF
few	TRBJ2-3	-	TRBV19	TGTGCCAGTAGTGAGGAGGGCTGGGGAGATACGCAGTATTTT	CASSEEGWGDTQYF
many	TRBJ2-7	-	TRBV14	TGTGCCAGCAGCCAACGCGGTTTAGGGAGGCAAAACGAGCAGTACTTC	CASSQRGLGRQNEQYF
-	TRBJ1-1	-	TRBV20-1	TGCAGTGCTAGAGACTGGAGGAAGACCCCTGAAGCTTTCTTT	CSARDWRKTPEAFF
many	TRBJ2-5	-	TRBV2	TGTGCCAGCAGTCAGGGGACGGATCAAGAGACCCAGTACTTC	CASSQGTDQETQYF
-	TRBJ2-1	-	TRBV5-1	TGCGCCGGCAGCCCAGGACTGGACAATGAGCAGTTCTTC	CAGSPGLDNEQFF
many	TRBJ2-3	-	TRBV7-2	TGTGCCAGCAGTCTAAAGGGGGGAGGGGGAAGCACAGATACGCAGTATTTT	CASSLKGGGGSTDTQYF
few	TRBJ2-1	TRBD2	TRBV27	TGTGCCAGCAGTTTCGGGGGGTGGAAGTTCTTC	CASSFGGWKFF
many	TRBJ2-3	-	TRBV6-2/TRBV6-3	TGTGCCAGCAGCCCGACGAGACGAACTAGCACAGATACGCAGTATTTT	CASSPTRRTSTDTQYF
-	TRBJ2-3	TRBD1	TRBV19	TGTGCCACCACCAGTCGGGACAGGCGCATCGCAGACACGCAGTATTTT	CATTSRDRRIADTQYF
-	TRBJ1-5	TRBD1	TRBV19	TGTGCCAGTAGTATCTCAGGGGGGAATCAGACCAAGCATTTT	CASSISGGNQTKHF
-	TRBJ2-3	-	TRBV2	TGTGCCAGCAGTCCCGAAGGCGGCGTCCGCCAAGATACCCAGTATTTT	CASSPEGGVRQDTQYF
-	TRBJ1-5	TRBD1	TRBV5-1	TGTGCTAGCAGCTTAGGGACAGGATATCAGCCCCAGCATTTT	CASSLGTGYQPQHF
once	TRBJ2-5	-	TRBV2	TGTGCCAGCAGTGTCGGCGCCAAGACCATATACTTC	CASSVGAKTIYF
-	TRBJ1-1	-	TRBV2	TGTGCCAGCAGTGGAGAGAGGGGGGAGCCCATTGAAGCTTTCTTT	CASSGERGEPIEAFF
many	TRBJ2-1	TRBD2	TRBV5-8	TGTGCCAGCAGCTTGGCCGGGGGGGGGTACAATGAGCAGTTCTTC	CASSLAGGGYNEQFF
-	TRBJ2-5	TRBD2	TRBV7-2	TGTGCCAGCAGCCAGCTACCGGGGGGGGCCCAAGAGCCCCAGTACTTC	CASSQLPGGAQEPQYF
-	TRBJ2-7	-	TRBV7-6	TGTGCCAGCAGCTTACAGGGGGGGTACGGGGAGTACTTT	CASSLQGGYGEYF
-	TRBJ1-6	-	TRBV19	TGTGCCAGTGGACAAATTTATAATTCACCCCTCCACTTT	CASGQIYNSPLHF
-	TRBJ1-1	-	TRBV6-6	TGTGCCAGCAGTTACTCCTCGGGGGCTGAAGCTTTCTTT	CASSYSSGAEAFF
-	TRBJ1-5	TRBD1	TRBV12-3/TRBV12-4	TGTGCCAGCAGCAAGACAGGGCGAAGTCAGCCCCAGCATTTT	CASSKTGRSQPQHF
-	TRBJ1-5	-	TRBV4-3	TGCGCCAGCAACCAAGGGAGGACACTGGACAATCAGCCCCAGCATTTT	CASNQGRTLDNQPQHF
-	TRBJ2-2	TRBD1	TRBV19	TGCGCCATTAACGCCCGGGACAGGTTTAGTAACACAGGGGAGCTGTTTTTT	CAINARDRFSNTGELFF
many	TRBJ2-6	-	TRBV30	TGTGCCTGGAGTCACACTGGGGCCAACGTCCTGACTTTC	CAWSHTGANVLTF
once	TRBJ1-2	-	TRBV7-8	TGTGCCAGCAGCTTAGACATGGGAGATAATTCACCCCTCTTC	CASSLDMGDNSPLF
-	TRBJ1-4	-	TRBV12-3/TRBV12-4	TGCGCCACCAGCCGGGCTGGCGTGGCTAATGAAAAACTGTTTTTT	CATSRAGVANEKLFF
-	TRBJ1-6	-	TRBV9	TGTGCCAGCAGCGTCTCACATACAGGCTACGACCTGTACTTT	CASSVSHTGYDLYF
-	TRBJ2-1	-	TRBV5-1	TGCGCCAGCAGCTTGGCCCTCGACTACAGTGAGCAGTTCTTC	CASSLALDYSEQFF
-	TRBJ2-2	TRBD1	TRBV6-4	TGTGCCAGCAGATTCGGGACAGCGTTCGAGCTGTTTTTT	CASRFGTAFELFF
once	TRBJ1-6	-	TRBV20-1	TGCAGTGCTAGAGATCGGCGGGCAGGAGCCTCCGCCCTCCACTTT	CSARDRRAGASALHF